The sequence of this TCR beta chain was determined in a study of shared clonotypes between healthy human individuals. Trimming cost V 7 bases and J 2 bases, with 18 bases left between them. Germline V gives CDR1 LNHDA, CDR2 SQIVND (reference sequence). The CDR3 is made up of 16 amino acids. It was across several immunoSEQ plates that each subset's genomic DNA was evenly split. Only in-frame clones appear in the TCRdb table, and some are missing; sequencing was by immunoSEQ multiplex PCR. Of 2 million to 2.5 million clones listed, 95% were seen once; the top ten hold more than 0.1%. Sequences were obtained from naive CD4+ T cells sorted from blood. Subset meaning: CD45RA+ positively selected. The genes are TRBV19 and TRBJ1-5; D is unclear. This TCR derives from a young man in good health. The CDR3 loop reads CASTGELARGNQPQHF. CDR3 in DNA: TGTGCCAGTACCGGGGAGCTAGCCCGAGGCAATCAGCCCCAGCATTTT.